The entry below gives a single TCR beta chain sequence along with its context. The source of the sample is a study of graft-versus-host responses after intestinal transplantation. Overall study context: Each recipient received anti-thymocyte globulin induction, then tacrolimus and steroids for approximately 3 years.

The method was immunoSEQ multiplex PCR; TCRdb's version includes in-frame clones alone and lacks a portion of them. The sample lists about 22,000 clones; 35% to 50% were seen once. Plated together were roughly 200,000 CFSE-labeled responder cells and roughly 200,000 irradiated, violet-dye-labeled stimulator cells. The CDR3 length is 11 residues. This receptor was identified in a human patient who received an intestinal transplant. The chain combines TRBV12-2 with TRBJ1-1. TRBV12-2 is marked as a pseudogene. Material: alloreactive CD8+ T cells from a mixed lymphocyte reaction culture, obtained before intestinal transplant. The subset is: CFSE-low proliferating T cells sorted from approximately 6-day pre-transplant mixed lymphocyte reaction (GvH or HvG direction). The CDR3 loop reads CASRLGLEAFF. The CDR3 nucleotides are TGTGCAAGTCGCCTAGGGTTGGAAGCTTTCTTT.